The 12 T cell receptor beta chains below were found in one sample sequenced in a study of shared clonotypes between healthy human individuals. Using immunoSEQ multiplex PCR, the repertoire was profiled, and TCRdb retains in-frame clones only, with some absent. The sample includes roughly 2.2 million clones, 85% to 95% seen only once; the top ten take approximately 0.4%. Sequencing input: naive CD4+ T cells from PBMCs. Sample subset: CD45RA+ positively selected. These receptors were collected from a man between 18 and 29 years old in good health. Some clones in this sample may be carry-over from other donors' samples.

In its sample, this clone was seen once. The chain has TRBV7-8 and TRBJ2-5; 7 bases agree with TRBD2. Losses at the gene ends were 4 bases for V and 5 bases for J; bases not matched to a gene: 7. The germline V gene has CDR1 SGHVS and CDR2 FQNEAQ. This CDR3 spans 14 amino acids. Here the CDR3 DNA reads TGTGCCAGCAGCTCGGGACTACCGGGGGAGACCCAGTACTTC. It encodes CASSSGLPGETQYF.

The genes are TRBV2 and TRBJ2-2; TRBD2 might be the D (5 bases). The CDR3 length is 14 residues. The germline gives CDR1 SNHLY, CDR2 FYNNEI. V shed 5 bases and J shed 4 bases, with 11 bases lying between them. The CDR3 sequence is CASSRTGITGELFF. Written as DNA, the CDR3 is TGTGCCAGCAGTCGGACGGGGATCACCGGGGAGCTGTTTTTT.

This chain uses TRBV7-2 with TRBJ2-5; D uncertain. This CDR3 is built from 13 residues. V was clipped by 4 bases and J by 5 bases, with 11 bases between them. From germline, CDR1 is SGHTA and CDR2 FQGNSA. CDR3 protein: CASSYRRVETQYF. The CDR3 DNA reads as TGTGCCAGCAGCTATCGACGCGTGGAGACCCAGTACTTC.

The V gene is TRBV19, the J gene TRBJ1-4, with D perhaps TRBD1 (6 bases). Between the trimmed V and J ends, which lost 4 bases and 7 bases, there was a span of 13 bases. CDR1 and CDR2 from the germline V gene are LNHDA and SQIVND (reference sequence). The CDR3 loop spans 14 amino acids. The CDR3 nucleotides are TGTGCCAGTAGTACGGTCGGGGGGCGTGAAAAACTGTTTTTT. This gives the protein CASSTVGGREKLFF.

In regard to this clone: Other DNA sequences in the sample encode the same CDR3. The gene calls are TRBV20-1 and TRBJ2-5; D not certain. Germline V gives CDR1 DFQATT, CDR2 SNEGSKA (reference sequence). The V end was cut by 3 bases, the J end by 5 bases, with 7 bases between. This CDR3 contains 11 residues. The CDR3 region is CSASSRETQYF. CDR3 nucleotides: TGCAGTGCTAGCAGTCGGGAGACCCAGTACTTC.

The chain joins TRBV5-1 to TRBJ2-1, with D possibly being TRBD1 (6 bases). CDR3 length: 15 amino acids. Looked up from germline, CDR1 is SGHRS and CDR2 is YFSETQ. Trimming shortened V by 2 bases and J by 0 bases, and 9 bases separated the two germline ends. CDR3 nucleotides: TGCGCCAGCAGCTTCGAGGGACACTCCTACAATGAGCAGTTCTTC. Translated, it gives CASSFEGHSYNEQFF.

CDR3 DNA: TGTGCCAGCACTTCCCTCAGGTCGCCCGGGAACACCATATATTTT. Translation gives CASTSLRSPGNTIYF. This chain uses TRBV28 with TRBJ1-3; D is unclear. The CDR3 runs 15 residues. Between the trimmed V and J ends, which lost 7 bases and 7 bases, there was a span of 20 bases. Germline assignment: CDR1 MDHEN and CDR2 SYDVKM.

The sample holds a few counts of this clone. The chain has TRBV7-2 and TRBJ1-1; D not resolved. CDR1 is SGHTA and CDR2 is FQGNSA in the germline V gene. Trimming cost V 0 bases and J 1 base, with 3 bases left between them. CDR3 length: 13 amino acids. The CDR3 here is CASSLAANTEAFF. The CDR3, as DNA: TGTGCCAGCAGCTTAGCTGCGAACACTGAAGCTTTCTTT. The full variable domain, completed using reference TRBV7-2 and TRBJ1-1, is GAGVSQSPSNKVTEKGKDVELRCDPISGHTALYWYRQSLGQGLEFLIYFQGNSAPDKSGLPSDRFSAERTGGSVSTLTIQRTQQEDSAVYLCASSLAANTEAFFGQGTRLTVV.

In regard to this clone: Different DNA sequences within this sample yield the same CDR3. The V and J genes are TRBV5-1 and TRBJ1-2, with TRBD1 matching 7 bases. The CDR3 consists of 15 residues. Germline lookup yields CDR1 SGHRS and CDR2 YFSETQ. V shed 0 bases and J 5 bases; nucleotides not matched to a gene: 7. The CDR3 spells CASSLETGLGYGYTF. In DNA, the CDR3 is TGCGCCAGCAGCTTGGAGACAGGGTTAGGGTATGGCTACACCTTC. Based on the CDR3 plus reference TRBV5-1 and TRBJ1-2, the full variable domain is KAGVTQTPRYLIKTRGQQVTLSCSPISGHRSVSWYQQTPGQGLQFLFEYFSETQRNKGNFPGRFSGRQFSNSRSEMNVSTLELGDSALYLCASSLETGLGYGYTFGSGTRLTVV.

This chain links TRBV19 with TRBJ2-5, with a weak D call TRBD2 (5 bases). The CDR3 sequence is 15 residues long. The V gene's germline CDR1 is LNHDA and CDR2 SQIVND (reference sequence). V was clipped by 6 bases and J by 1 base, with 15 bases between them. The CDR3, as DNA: TGTGCCAGTAGCCCTTTGAGGAGCGGCCAAGAGACCCAGTACTTC. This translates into CASSPLRSGQETQYF.

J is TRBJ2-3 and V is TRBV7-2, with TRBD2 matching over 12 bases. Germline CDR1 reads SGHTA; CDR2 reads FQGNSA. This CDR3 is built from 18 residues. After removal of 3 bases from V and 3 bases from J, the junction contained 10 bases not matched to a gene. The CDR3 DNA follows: TGTGCCAGCAGCTTGCCGCTACTAGCGGGAGGTGGTACAGATACGCAGTATTTT. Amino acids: CASSLPLLAGGGTDTQYF.

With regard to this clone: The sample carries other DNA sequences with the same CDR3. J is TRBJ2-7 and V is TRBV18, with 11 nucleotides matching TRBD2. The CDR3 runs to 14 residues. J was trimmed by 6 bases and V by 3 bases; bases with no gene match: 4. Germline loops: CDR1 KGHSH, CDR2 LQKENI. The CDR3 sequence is CASSPGLAGGEQYF. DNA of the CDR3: TGTGCCAGCTCACCGGGGCTAGCGGGAGGCGAGCAGTACTTC.